These 14 T cell receptor beta chains share one sample of origin, sequenced in a study of CD8+ T cells in alopecia areata. cDNA prepared by RNA extraction and subsequent reverse transcription served as the template for sequencing. TCRdb's table, derived via immunoSEQ multiplex PCR, lists solely in-frame clones and lacks some. Here the sample spans hundreds of thousands of clones, about 53% being singletons. Here the sequenced sample was CD4+ T cells sorted from blood, taken at week 0. These receptor sequences come from a human donor with alopecia areata.

This CDR3 is CATSDRADTQYF. As DNA, the CDR3 is TGTGCTACATCGGACAGGGCAGATACGCAGTATTTT. This chain links TRBV12-5 with TRBJ2-3; TRBD1 matches 8 bases. The CDR3 is made up of 12 amino acids. Per germline, CDR1 LGHNT and CDR2 FRNRAP. Trimming took 10 bases from V and 4 from J; bases not matched to a gene: 4. Variable domain in full (rest from reference TRBV12-5 and TRBJ2-3): DARVTQTPRHKVTEMGQEVTMRCQPILGHNTVFWYRQTMMQGLELLAYFRNRAPLDDSGMPKDRFSAEMPDATLATLKIQPSEPRDSAVYFCATSDRADTQYFGPGTRLTVL.

In the case of this clone: This same CDR3 is encoded by further DNA sequences in the sample. The chain has TRBV7-9 and TRBJ2-7; the D call may be TRBD1 or TRBD2 (5 bases each). The V end lost 6 bases, the J end lost 0 bases, and 12 bases lay between the germline ends. The CDR3 sequence is 14 residues long. CDR1 and CDR2 from the germline V gene are SEHNR and FQNEAQ (reference sequence). The CDR3 coding sequence is TGTGCCAGCAGTCTCGGGACCGACTCCTACGAGCAGTACTTC. Its protein is CASSLGTDSYEQYF.

This clone was counted between two and nine times. The CDR3 region has the DNA TGTGCCAGCAGCATACAGGGTGGCTACACCTTC. Translating gives CASSIQGGYTF. This chain joins TRBV13 and TRBJ1-2, with D perhaps TRBD1 (6 bases). Trimming shortened V by 5 bases and J by 7 bases, and 8 bases separated the two germline ends. Germline assignment: CDR1 PRHDT and CDR2 FYEKMQ (reference sequence). CDR3 size: 11 residues.

This chain uses TRBV29-1 with TRBJ2-5; 9 nucleotides match TRBD1. Trimming cost V 7 bases and J 2 bases; bases outside gene matches: 2. This CDR3 has 12 residues. Germline V lookup: CDR1 SQVTM, CDR2 ANQGSEA. The chain's CDR3 is CSGGTGQETQYF. CDR3 nucleotides: TGCAGCGGAGGGACAGGGCAAGAGACCCAGTACTTC.

This clone showed up just a few times. The chain uses TRBV29-1 and TRBJ1-3; D not resolved. Germline CDR1 reads SQVTM; CDR2 reads ANQGSEA. V was shortened by 7 bases and J by 4 bases, with 8 bases between the two germline ends. The CDR3 extends over 11 amino acids. For the CDR3, the DNA is TGCAGCGGCGGGATCGGAAACACCATATATTTT. As protein: CSGGIGNTIYF.

This chain joins TRBV7-3 and TRBJ2-5; 10 positions match TRBD1. The CDR3 loop spans 15 amino acids. The germline CDR1 and CDR2 sequences are SGHTA and FQGTGA. The V segment lost 5 bases and the J segment 5 bases; nucleotides outside the gene matches: 8. CDR3: CASSPRDRGLETQYF. For the CDR3, the DNA is TGTGCCAGCAGCCCCCGGGACAGGGGTTTGGAGACCCAGTACTTC.

The V gene is TRBV19, the J gene TRBJ1-5; weak D call: TRBD1 (6 bases). The CDR3 runs to 13 residues. V shed 6 bases and J shed 9 bases, with 15 bases lying between them. Germline CDR1 reads LNHDA; CDR2 reads SQIVND (reference sequence). CDR3 sequence reads: CASRGQGQVPQHF. The CDR3 region has the DNA TGTGCCAGTAGAGGGCAGGGGCAGGTGCCCCAGCATTTT.

V usage is TRBV4-2 and J usage is TRBJ2-5, with 10 bases that match TRBD2. The germline V gene has CDR1 LGHNA and CDR2 YNFKEQ. This CDR3 spans 18 amino acids. J gave up 5 bases and V 10 bases, and 22 bases lay outside the gene matches. The CDR3 loop is CATSGASGRPLSGETQYF. In nucleotides, the CDR3 is TGTGCCACCTCAGGAGCTAGCGGGAGACCTCTTTCGGGGGAGACCCAGTACTTC.

V usage is TRBV29-1 and J usage is TRBJ2-3; D call uncertain. Looked up from germline, CDR1 is SQVTM and CDR2 is ANQGSEA. Trimming removed 4 bases from V and 4 bases from J, with 9 bases in between. CDR3 length: 12 amino acids. In DNA form, the CDR3 reads TGCAGCGTTGCTAGTGAGGCAGATACGCAGTATTTT. Translated, it gives CSVASEADTQYF.

This chain joins TRBV6-5 and TRBJ2-7; a possible D gene is TRBD1 (5 bases). Germline CDR1 MNHEY, CDR2 SVGAGI. CDR3 length: 14 amino acids. V was clipped by 0 bases and J by 3 bases, with 9 bases between them. CDR3 sequence: CASSYSIGVYEQYF. CDR3 sequence (DNA): TGTGCCAGCAGTTACTCGATAGGGGTCTACGAGCAGTACTTC.

The rearrangement joins TRBV6-5 to TRBJ2-7; either TRBD1 or TRBD2 may supply D (5 bases each). There are 14 residues in the CDR3. CDR1 and CDR2 (germline): MNHEY, SVGAGI. V was pared by 8 bases and J by 0 bases, with 14 bases between. The CDR3 DNA follows: TGTGCCAGCCCTGGGACGGCGAGCTCCTACGAGCAGTACTTC. Its protein product is CASPGTASSYEQYF.

The chain carries TRBV5-4 and TRBJ1-6, with 11 nucleotides matching TRBD1. With 10 bases clipped from V and 9 bases from J, the junction kept 3 bases outside the gene matches. The CDR3 has 12 amino acids. Germline assignment: CDR1 SGHNT and CDR2 YYREEE (reference sequence). The CDR3 is CAGGTGGSPLHF. CDR3 nucleotide sequence: TGTGCCGGAGGGACAGGGGGTTCACCCCTCCACTTT.

J is TRBJ2-7 and V is TRBV2; 7 positions match TRBD1. This CDR3 region has 14 residues. In germline, CDR1 is SNHLY, CDR2 FYNNEI. V was pared by 5 bases and J by 3 bases, with 7 bases of the junction left unmatched. The CDR3 region has the DNA TGTGCCAGCAGTCGGACAGGTACGATCTACGAGCAGTACTTC. Its protein product is CASSRTGTIYEQYF. Complete variable domain (other parts from reference TRBV2 and TRBJ2-7): EPEVTQTPSHQVTQMGQEVILRCVPISNHLYFYWYRQILGQKVEFLVSFYNNEISEKSEIFDDQFSVERPDGSNFTLKIRSTKLEDSAMYFCASSRTGTIYEQYFGPGTRLTVT.

This sequence joins TRBV4-1 and TRBJ1-2, with D perhaps TRBD1 (5 bases). The CDR3 loop spans 15 amino acids. Germline V gives CDR1 MGHRA, CDR2 YSYEKL. V was cut by 1 base and J by 5 bases, with 14 bases left in between. This chain's CDR3 is CASSQVSRDLYGYTF. CDR3 DNA: TGCGCCAGCAGCCAAGTTTCCAGGGATCTTTATGGCTACACCTTC.